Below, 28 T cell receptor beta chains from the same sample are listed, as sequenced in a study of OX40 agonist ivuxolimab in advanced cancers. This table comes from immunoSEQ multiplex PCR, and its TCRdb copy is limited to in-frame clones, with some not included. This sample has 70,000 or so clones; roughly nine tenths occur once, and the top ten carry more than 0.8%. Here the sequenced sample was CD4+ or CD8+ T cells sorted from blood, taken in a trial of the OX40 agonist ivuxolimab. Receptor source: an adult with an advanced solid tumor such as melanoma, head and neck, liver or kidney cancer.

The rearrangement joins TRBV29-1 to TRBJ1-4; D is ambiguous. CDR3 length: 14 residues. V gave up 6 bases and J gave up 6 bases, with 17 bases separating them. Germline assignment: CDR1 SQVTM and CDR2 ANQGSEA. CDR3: CSVFTMESDEKLFF. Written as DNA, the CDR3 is TGCAGCGTCTTTACCATGGAATCCGATGAAAAACTGTTTTTT.

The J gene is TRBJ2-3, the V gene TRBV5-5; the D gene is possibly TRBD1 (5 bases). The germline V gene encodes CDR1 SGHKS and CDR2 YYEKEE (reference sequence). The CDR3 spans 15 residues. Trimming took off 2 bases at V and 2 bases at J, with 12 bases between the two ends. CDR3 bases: TGTGCCAGCAGCTTTTCGCGACAGACCACAGATACGCAGTATTTT. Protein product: CASSFSRQTTDTQYF. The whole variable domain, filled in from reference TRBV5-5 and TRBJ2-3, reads DAGVTQSPTHLIKTRGQQVTLRCSPISGHKSVSWYQQVLGQGPQFIFQYYEKEERGRGNFPDRFSARQFPNYSSELNVNALLLGDSALYLCASSFSRQTTDTQYFGPGTRLTVL.

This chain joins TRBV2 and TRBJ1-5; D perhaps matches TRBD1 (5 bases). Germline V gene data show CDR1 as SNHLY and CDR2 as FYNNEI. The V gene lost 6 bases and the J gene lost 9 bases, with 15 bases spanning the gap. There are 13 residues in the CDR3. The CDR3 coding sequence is TGTGCCAGCAGCCGGGGCGGTTTAGTGCCCCAGCATTTT. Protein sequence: CASSRGGLVPQHF.

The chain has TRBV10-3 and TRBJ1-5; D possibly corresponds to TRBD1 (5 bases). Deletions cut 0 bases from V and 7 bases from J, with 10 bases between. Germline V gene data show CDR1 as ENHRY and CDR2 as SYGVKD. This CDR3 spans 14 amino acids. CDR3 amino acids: CAISESTGKQPQHF. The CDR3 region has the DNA TGTGCCATCAGTGAGTCTACAGGTAAACAGCCCCAGCATTTT.

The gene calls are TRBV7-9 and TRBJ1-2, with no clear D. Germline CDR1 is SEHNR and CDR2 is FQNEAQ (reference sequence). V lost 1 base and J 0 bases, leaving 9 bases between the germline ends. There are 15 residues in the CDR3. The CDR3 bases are TGTGCCAGCAGCTTAGGGAGGGCCCCTAACTATGGCTACACCTTC. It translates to CASSLGRAPNYGYTF.

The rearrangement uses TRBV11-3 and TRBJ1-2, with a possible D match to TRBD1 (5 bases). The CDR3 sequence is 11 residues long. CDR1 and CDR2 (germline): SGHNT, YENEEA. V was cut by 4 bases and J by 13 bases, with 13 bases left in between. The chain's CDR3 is CASSSGHGGTF. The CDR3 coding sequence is TGTGCCAGCAGCTCAGGACACGGCGGCACCTTC.

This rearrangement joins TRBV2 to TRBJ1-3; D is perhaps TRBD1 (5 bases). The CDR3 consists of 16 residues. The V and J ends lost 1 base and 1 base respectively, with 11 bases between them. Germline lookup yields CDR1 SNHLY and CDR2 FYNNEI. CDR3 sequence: CASSEVGAISGNTIYF. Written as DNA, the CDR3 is TGTGCCAGCAGTGAAGTAGGGGCCATTTCTGGAAACACCATATATTTT.

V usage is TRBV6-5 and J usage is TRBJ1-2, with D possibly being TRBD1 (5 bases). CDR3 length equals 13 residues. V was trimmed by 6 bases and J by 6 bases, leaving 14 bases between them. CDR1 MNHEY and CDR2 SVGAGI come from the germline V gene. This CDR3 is CASSRDSPNGYTF. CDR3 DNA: TGTGCCAGCAGCCGCGACAGCCCCAATGGCTACACCTTC.

CDR3 coding DNA: TGCGCCAGCAGCTTTAAAAGGACTAGCGGAGGGGCCTACAATGAGCAGTTCTTC. Protein sequence: CASSFKRTSGGAYNEQFF. This chain joins TRBV5-1 and TRBJ2-1; 10 positions match TRBD2. There are 18 residues in the CDR3. Germline CDR1 is SGHRS and CDR2 is YFSETQ. J lost 2 bases, V lost 2 bases, and 10 bases had no gene match.

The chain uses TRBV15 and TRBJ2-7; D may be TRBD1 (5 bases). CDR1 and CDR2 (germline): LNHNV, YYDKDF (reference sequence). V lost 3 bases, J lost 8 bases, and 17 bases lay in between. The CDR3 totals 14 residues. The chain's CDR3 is CATSRGTAQGKQYF. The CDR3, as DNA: TGTGCCACCAGCAGGGGCACCGCCCAGGGCAAGCAGTACTTC. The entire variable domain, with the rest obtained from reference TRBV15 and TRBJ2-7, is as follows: DAMVIQNPRYQVTQFGKPVTLSCSQTLNHNVMYWYQQKSSQAPKLLFHYYDKDFNNEADTPDNFQSRRPNTSFCFLDIRSPGLGDTAMYLCATSRGTAQGKQYFGPGTRLTVT.

The CDR3 nucleotides are TGTGCCAGCAGTGAAGAATGGGCAGCCGGCGATGGCTACACCTTC. Encoded protein: CASSEEWAAGDGYTF. This chain joins TRBV2 and TRBJ1-2; D remains unclear. V dropped 1 base and J dropped 6 bases, with 15 bases sitting between them. CDR1 is SNHLY, CDR2 FYNNEI, per germline. The CDR3 length is 15 residues.

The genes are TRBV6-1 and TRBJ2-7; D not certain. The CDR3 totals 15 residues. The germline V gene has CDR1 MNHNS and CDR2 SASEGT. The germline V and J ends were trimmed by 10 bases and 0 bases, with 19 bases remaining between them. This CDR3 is CAIADMPRFSYEQYF. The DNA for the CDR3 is TGTGCCATCGCCGACATGCCACGATTCTCCTACGAGCAGTACTTC.

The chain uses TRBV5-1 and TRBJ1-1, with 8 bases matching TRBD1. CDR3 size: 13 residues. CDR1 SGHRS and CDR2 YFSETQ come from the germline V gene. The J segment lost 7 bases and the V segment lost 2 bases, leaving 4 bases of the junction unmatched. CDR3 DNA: TGCGCCAGCAGCTTACCAGGGGGCATTGAAGCTTTCTTT. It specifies CASSLPGGIEAFF.

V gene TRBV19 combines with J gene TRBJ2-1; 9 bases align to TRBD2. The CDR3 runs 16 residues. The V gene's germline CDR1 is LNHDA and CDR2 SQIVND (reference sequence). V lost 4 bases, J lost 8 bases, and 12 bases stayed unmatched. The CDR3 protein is CASSNWGSGGKDEQFF. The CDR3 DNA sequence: TGTGCCAGTAGTAACTGGGGTAGCGGGGGTAAAGATGAGCAGTTCTTC.

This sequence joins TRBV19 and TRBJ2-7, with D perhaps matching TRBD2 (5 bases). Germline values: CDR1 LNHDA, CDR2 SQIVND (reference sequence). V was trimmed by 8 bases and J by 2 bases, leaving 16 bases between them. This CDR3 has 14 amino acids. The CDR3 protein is CASSRARETYEQYF. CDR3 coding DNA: TGTGCCAGTTCAAGGGCGAGGGAAACCTACGAGCAGTACTTC. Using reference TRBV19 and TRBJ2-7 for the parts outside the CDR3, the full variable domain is DGGITQSPKYLFRKEGQNVTLSCEQNLNHDAMYWYRQDPGQGLRLIYYSQIVNDFQKGDIAEGYSVSREKKESFPLTVTSAQKNPTAFYLCASSRARETYEQYFGPGTRLTVT.

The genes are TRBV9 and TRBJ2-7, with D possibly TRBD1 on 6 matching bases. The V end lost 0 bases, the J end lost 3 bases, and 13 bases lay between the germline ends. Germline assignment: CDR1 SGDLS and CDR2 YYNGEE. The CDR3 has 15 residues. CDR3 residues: CASSVDPTQGYEQYF. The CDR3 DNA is TGTGCCAGCAGCGTAGACCCCACACAGGGCTACGAGCAGTACTTC. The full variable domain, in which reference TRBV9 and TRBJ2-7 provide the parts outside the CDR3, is DSGVTQTPKHLITATGQRVTLRCSPRSGDLSVYWYQQSLDQGLQFLIQYYNGEERAKGNILERFSAQQFPDLHSELNLSSLELGDSALYFCASSVDPTQGYEQYFGPGTRLTVT.

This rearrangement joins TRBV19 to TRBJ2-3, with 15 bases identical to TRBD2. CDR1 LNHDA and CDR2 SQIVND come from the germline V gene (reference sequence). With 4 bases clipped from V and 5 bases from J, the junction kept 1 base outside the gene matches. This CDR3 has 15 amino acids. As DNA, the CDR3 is TGTGCCAGTAGTAGGACTAGCGGGGGGGGAGATACGCAGTATTTT. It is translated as CASSRTSGGGDTQYF.

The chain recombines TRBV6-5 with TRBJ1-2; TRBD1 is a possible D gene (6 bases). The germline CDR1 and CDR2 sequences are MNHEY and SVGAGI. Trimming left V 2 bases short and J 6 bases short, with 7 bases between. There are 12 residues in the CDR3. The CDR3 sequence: CASSYGGHGYTF. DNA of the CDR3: TGTGCCAGCAGTTACGGGGGGCATGGCTACACCTTC.

The CDR3 loop is CASRAGTRNGYTF. CDR3 in DNA: TGTGCCAGCAGGGCCGGGACAAGAAATGGCTACACCTTC. The chain is built from TRBV2 and TRBJ1-2; D might be TRBD1 (6 bases). Between the trimmed V and J ends, which lost 6 bases and 6 bases, there was a span of 14 bases. The CDR3 extends over 13 amino acids. The V gene's germline CDR1 is SNHLY and CDR2 FYNNEI.

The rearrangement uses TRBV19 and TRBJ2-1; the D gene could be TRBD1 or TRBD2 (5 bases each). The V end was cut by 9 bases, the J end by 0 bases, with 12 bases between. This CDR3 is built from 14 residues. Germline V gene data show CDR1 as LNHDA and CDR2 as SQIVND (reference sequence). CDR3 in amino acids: CASGASSSYNEQFF. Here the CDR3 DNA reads TGTGCCAGCGGGGCTTCCAGCTCCTACAATGAGCAGTTCTTC. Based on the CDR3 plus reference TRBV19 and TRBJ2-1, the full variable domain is DGGITQSPKYLFRKEGQNVTLSCEQNLNHDAMYWYRQDPGQGLRLIYYSQIVNDFQKGDIAEGYSVSREKKESFPLTVTSAQKNPTAFYLCASGASSSYNEQFFGPGTRLTVL.

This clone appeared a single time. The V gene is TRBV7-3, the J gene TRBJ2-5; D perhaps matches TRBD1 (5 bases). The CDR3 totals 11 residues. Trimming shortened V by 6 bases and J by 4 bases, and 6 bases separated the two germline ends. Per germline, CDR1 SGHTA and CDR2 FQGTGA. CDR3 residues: CASSQGETQYF. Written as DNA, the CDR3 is TGTGCCAGCAGTCAGGGAGAGACCCAGTACTTC.

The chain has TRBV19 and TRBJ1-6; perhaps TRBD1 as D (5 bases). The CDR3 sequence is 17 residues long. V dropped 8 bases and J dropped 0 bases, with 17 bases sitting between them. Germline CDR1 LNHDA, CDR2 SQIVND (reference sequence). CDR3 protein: CASSGGESISYNSPLHF. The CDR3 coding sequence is TGTGCCAGTTCCGGGGGGGAGAGCATCTCCTATAATTCACCCCTCCACTTT.

The CDR3 nucleotides read TGTGCCACTACGCTAGCGGGGGGCTTCACAGATACGCAGTATTTT. Translated: CATTLAGGFTDTQYF. V and J are TRBV7-9 and TRBJ2-3, with 11 bases identical to TRBD2. Germline CDR1 SEHNR, CDR2 FQNEAQ (reference sequence). The ends lost 10 bases at V and 2 bases at J; junction bases unmatched: 8. The CDR3 has 15 residues.

This CDR3 reads CATSRELGQGTDTQYF. CDR3 bases: TGTGCCACCAGCAGAGAGTTGGGACAGGGCACAGATACGCAGTATTTT. The J gene is TRBJ2-3, the V gene TRBV15; TRBD1 matches 8 bases. This CDR3 comprises 16 residues. The ends lost 0 bases at V and 1 base at J; junction bases unmatched: 3. Germline CDR1 reads LNHNV; CDR2 reads YYDKDF (reference sequence).

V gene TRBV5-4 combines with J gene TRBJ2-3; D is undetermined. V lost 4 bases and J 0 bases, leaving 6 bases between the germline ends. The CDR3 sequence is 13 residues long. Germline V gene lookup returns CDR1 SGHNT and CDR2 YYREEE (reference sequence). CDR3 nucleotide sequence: TGTGCCAGCAGCGTCACTAGCACAGATACGCAGTATTTT. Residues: CASSVTSTDTQYF.

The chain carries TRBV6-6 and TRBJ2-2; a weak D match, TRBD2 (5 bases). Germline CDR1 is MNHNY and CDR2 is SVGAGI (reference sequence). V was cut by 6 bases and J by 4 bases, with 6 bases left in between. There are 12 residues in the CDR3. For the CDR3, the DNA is TGTGCCAGCAGAGGGAGCACCGGGGAGCTGTTTTTT. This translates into CASRGSTGELFF.

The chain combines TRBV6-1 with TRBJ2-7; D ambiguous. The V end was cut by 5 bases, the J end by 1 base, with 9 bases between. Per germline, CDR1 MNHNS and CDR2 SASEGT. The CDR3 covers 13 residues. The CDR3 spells CASSRQLSYEQYF. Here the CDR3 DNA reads TGTGCCAGCAGTCGGCAGCTATCCTACGAGCAGTACTTC.

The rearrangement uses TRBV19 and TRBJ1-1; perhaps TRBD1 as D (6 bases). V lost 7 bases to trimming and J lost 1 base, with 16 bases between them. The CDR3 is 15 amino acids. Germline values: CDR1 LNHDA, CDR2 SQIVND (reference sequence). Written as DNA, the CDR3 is TGTGCCAGTAACCGTCTGGGGGCGCGGAACACTGAAGCTTTCTTT. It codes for CASNRLGARNTEAFF.